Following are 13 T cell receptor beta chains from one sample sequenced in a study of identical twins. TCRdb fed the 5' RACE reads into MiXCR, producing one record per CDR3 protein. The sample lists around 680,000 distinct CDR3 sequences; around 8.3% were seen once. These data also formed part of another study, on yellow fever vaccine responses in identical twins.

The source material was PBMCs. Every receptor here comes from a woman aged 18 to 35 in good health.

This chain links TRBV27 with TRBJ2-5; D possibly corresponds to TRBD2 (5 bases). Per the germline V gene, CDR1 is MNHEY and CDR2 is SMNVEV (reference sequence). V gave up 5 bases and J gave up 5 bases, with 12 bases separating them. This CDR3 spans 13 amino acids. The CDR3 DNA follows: TGTGCCAGCAGTCGACTAACTATGGAGACCCAGTACTTC. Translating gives CASSRLTMETQYF.

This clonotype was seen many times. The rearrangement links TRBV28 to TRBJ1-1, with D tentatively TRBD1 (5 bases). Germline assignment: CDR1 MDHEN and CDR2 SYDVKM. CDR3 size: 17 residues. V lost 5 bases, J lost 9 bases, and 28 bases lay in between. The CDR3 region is CASSIQTPGSRGIQAFF. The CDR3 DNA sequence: TGTGCCAGCAGTATCCAAACTCCAGGGTCTCGGGGAATTCAAGCTTTCTTT. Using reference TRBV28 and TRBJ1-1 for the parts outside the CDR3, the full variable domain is DVKVTQSSRYLVKRTGEKVFLECVQDMDHENMFWYRQDPGLGLRLIYFSYDVKMKEKGDIPEGYSVSREKKERFSLILESASTNQTSMYLCASSIQTPGSRGIQAFFGQGTRLTVV.

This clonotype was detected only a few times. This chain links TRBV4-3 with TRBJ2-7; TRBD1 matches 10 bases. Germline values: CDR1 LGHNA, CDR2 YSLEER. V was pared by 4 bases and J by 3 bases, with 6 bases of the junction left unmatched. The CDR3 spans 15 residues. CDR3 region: CASSPDRGPFYEQYF. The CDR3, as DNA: TGCGCCAGCAGCCCCGACAGGGGGCCATTCTACGAGCAGTACTTC.

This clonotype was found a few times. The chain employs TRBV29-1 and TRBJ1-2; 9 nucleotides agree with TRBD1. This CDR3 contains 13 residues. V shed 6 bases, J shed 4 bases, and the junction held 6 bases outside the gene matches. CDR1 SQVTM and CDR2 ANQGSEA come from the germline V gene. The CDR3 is CSVAGGQGYGYTF. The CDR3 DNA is TGCAGCGTGGCCGGGGGACAGGGCTATGGCTACACCTTC.

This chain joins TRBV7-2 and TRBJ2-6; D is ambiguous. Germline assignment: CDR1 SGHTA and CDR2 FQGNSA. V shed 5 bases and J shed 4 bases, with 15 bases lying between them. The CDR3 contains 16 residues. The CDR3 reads CASSITPKSGANVLTF. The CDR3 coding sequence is TGTGCCAGCAGCATTACTCCAAAGTCCGGGGCCAACGTCCTGACTTTC.

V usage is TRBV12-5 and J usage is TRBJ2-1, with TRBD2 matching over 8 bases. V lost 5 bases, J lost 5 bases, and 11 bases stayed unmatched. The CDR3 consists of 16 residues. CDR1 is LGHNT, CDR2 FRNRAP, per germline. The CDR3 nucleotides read TGTGCTAGTGGTCCCCCGGGGGCGGGAGGACACAATGAGCAGTTCTTC. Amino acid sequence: CASGPPGAGGHNEQFF.

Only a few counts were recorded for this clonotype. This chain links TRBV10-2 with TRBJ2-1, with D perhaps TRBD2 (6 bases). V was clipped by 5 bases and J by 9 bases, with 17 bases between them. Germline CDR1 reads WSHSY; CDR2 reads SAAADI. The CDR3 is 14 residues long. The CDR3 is CASSFGGQEGEQFF. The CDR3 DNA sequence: TGCGCCAGCAGTTTCGGGGGTCAGGAGGGTGAGCAGTTCTTC.

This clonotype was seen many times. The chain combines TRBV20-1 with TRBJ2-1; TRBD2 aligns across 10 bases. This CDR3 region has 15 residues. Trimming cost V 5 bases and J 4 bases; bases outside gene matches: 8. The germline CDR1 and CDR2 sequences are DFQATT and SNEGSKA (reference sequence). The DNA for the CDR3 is TGCAGTGCTCGCGAACTAGCGGGACAATACAATGAGCAGTTCTTC. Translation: CSARELAGQYNEQFF.

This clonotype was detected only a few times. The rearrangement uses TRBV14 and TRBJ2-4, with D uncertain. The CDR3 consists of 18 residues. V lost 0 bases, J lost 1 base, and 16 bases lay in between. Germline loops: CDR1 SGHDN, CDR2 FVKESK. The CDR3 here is CASSQDRAELGAKNIQYF. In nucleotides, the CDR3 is TGTGCCAGCAGCCAAGATCGTGCCGAGTTGGGGGCCAAAAACATTCAGTACTTC.

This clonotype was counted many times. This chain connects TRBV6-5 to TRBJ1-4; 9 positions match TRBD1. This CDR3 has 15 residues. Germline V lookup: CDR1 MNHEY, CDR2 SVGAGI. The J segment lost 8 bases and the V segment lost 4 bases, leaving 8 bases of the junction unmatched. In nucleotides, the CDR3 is TGTGCCAGCAGTTCCTACAGGGGGCGTTTCGAAAAACTGTTTTTT. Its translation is CASSSYRGRFEKLFF.

This CDR3 reads CASASGQPGAGELFF. In nucleotides, the CDR3 is TGTGCCAGCGCCTCCGGACAGCCCGGGGCCGGGGAGCTGTTTTTT. The chain employs TRBV6-1 and TRBJ2-2; possible D gene TRBD1, 6 bases. Germline V gives CDR1 MNHNS, CDR2 SASEGT. The V end lost 8 bases, the J end lost 6 bases, and 19 bases lay between the germline ends. This CDR3 is built from 15 residues.

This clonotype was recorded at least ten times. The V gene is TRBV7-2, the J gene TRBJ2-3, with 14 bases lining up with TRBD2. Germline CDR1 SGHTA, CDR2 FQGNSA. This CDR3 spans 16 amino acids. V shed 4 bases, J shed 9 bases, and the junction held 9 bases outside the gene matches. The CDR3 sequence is CASSSGLAGAQGTQYF. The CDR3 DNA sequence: TGTGCCAGCAGCTCGGGACTAGCGGGAGCGCAGGGCACGCAGTATTTT.

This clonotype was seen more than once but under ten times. CDR3 bases: TGCAGTGCTAGAACTGCTACTTTGAGCTCCTACAATGAGCAGTTCTTC. It translates to CSARTATLSSYNEQFF. The V and J genes are TRBV20-1 and TRBJ2-1, with D uncertain. V was pared by 2 bases and J by 0 bases, with 14 bases between. This CDR3 is built from 16 residues. Germline-derived CDR1 and CDR2 are DFQATT and SNEGSKA (reference sequence).